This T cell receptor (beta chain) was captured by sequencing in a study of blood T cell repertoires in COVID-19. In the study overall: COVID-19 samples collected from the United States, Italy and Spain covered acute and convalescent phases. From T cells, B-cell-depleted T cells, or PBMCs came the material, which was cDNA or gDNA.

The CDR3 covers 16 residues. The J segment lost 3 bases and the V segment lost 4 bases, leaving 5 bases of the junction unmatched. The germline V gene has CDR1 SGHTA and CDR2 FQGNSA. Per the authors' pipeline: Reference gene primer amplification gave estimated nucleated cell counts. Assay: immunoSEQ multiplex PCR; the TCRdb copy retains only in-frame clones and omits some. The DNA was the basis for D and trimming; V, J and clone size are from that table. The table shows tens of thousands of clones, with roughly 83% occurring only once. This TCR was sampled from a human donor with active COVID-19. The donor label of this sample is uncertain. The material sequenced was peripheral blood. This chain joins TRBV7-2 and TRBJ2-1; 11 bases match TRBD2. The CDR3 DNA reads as TGTGCCAGCAGCTCCCGACTAGCGGGAAACTACAATGAGCAGTTCTTC. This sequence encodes CASSSRLAGNYNEQFF. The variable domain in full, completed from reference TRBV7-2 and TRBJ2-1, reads GAGVSQSPSNKVTEKGKDVELRCDPISGHTALYWYRQSLGQGLEFLIYFQGNSAPDKSGLPSDRFSAERTGGSVSTLTIQRTQQEDSAVYLCASSSRLAGNYNEQFFGPGTRLTVL.